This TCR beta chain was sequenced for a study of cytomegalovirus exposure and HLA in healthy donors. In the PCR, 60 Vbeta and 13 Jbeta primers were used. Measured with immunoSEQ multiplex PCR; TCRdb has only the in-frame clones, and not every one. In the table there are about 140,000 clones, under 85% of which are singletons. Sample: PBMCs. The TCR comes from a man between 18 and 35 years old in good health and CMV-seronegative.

The CDR3 protein is CASSTGPRQGREKLFF. CDR3 coding DNA: TGTGCCAGTAGTACGGGGCCGAGACAGGGGCGTGAAAAACTGTTTTTT. This rearrangement joins TRBV19 to TRBJ1-4; TRBD1 aligns across 8 bases. This CDR3 has 16 amino acids. Germline V gene data show CDR1 as LNHDA and CDR2 as SQIVND (reference sequence). V shed 4 bases and J 7 bases; nucleotides not matched to a gene: 11.